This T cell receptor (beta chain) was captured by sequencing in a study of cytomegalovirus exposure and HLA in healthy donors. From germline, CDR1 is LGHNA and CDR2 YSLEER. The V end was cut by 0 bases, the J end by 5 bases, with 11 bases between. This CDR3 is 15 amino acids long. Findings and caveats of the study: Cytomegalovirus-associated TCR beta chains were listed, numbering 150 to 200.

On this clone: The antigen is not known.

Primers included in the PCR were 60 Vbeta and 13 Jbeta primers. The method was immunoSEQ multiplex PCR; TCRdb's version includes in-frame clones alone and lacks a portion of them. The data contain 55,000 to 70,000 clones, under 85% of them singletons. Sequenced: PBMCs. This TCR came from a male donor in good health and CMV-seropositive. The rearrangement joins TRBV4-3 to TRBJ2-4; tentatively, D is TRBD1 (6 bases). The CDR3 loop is CASSQDRAGENIQYF. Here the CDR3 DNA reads TGCGCCAGCAGCCAAGATAGGGCAGGGGAAAACATTCAGTACTTC.